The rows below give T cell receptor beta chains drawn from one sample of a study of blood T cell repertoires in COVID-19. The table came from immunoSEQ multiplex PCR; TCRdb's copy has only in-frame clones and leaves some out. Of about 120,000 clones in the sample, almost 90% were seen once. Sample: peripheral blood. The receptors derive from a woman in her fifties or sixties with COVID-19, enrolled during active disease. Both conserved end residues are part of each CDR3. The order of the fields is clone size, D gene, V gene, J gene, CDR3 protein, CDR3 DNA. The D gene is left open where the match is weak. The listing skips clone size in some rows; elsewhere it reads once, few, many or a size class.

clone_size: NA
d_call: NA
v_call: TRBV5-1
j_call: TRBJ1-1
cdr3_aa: CASSLLSGRLGTEAFF
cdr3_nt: TGCGCCAGCAGCTTGCTCTCAGGGCGGCTGGGCACTGAAGCTTTCTTT

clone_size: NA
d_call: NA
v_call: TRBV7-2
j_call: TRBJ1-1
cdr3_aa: CASSSYTPGAEAFF
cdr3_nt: TGTGCCAGCAGCTCTTATACCCCAGGGGCTGAAGCTTTCTTT

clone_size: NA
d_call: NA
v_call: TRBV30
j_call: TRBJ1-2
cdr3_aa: CAWSVRVGYGYTF
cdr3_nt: TGTGCCTGGAGTGTACGGGTGGGCTATGGCTACACCTTC

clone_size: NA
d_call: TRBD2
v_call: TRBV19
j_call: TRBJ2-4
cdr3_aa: CASSIFGLAADKNIQYF
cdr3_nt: TGTGCCAGTAGTATTTTTGGACTAGCGGCCGACAAAAACATTCAGTACTTC

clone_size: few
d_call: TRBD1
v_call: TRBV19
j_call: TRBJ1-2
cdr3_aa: CASNLPGQGVGYGYTF
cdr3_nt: TGTGCCAGCAACCTTCCGGGACAGGGGGTTGGCTATGGCTACACCTTC

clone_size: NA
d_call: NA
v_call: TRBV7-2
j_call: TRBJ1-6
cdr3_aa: CASSLEQSNSPLHF
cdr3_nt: TGTGCCAGCAGCTTAGAACAGAGCAATTCACCCCTCCACTTT

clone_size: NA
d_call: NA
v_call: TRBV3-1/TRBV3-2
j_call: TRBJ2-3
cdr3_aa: CASSHTGNGADTQYF
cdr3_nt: TGTGCCAGCAGCCATACGGGGAACGGGGCAGATACGCAGTATTTT

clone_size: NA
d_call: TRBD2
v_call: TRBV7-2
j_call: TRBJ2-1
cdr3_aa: CASSLILAGNEQFF
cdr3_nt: TGTGCCAGCAGCTTAATTTTAGCGGGGAATGAGCAGTTCTTC

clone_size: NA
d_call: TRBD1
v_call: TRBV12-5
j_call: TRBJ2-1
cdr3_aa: CASGPGQGARNEQFF
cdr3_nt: TGTGCTAGTGGGCCGGGACAGGGGGCTCGAAATGAGCAGTTCTTC

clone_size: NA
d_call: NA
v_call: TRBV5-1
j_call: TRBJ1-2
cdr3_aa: CASSLGGGTNYGYTF
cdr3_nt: TGCGCCAGCAGCTTGGGCGGGGGTACTAACTATGGCTACACCTTC

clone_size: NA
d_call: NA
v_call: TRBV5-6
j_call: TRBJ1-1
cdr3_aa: CASRSKQHEAFF
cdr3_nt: TGTGCCAGCCGTTCGAAACAGCATGAAGCTTTCTTT

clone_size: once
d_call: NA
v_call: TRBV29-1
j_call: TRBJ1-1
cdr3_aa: CSGLVVQGTEAFF
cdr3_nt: TGCAGCGGCCTAGTAGTACAGGGTACTGAAGCTTTCTTT

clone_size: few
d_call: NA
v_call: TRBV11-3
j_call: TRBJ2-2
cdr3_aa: CASSPGGLAVNTGELFF
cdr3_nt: TGTGCCAGCAGCCCCGGGGGGCTAGCGGTGAACACCGGGGAGCTGTTTTTT

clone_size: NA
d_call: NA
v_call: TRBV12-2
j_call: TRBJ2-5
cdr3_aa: CASRPPRRTQETQYF
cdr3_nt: TGTGCAAGTCGCCCACCTCGACGGACACAAGAGACCCAGTACTTC

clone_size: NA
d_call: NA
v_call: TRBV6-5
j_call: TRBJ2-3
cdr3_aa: CASSTIGDTQYF
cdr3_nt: TGTGCCAGCAGCACGATTGGCGATACGCAGTATTTT

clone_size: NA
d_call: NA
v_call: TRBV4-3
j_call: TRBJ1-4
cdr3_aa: CASSQELRQDIEKLFF
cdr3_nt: TGCGCCAGCAGCCAAGAGTTAAGACAGGACATTGAAAAACTGTTTTTT

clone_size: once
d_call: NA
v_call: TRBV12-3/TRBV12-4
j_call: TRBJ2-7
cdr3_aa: CASSLWEFDEQYF
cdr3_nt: TGTGCCAGCAGTTTATGGGAGTTCGACGAGCAGTACTTC

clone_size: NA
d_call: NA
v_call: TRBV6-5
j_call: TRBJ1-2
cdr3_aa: CASRQNYGYTF
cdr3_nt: TGTGCCAGCAGGCAGAACTATGGCTACACCTTC

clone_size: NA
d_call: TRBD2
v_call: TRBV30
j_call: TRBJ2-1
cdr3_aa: CAWRRGGDNEQFF
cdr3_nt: TGTGCCTGGAGGCGGGGGGGGGACAATGAGCAGTTCTTC

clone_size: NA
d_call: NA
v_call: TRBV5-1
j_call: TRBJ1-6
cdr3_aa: CASSLGGASPLHF
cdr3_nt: TGCGCCAGCAGCTTGGGTGGAGCTTCACCCCTCCACTTT